This T cell receptor beta chain is from a study of cytomegalovirus exposure and HLA in healthy donors. In this sample, this clone turned up once. Primers for the PCR totalled 60 Vbeta and 13 Jbeta. The data were produced by immunoSEQ multiplex PCR, yet TCRdb's version contains in-frame clones alone and is incomplete. The sample shows 95,000 to 120,000 clones, approximately 83% of them seen only once. Trimming stripped 5 bases from V and 4 bases from J, with 15 bases between. There are 14 residues in the CDR3. Per germline, CDR1 GTSNPN and CDR2 SVGIG (reference sequence). The rearrangement links TRBV30 to TRBJ1-5; D call uncertain. The sequenced material came from PBMCs. The source of this sequence is a woman aged 18-29 years in good health and CMV-seronegative. CDR3 in DNA: TGTGCCTGGTCCTTCGACGAGGTTAATCAGCCCCAGCATTTT. This codes for CAWSFDEVNQPQHF. Together with reference TRBV30 and TRBJ1-5, the CDR3 gives the full variable domain: SQTIHQWPATLVQPVGSPLSLECTVEGTSNPNLYWYRQAAGRGLQLLFYSVGIGQISSEVPQNLSASRPQDRQFILSSKKLLLSDSGFYLCAWSFDEVNQPQHFGDGTRLSIL.